The 22 T cell receptor beta chains given below trace back to one sample, sequenced in a study of CD8 T cells in Susac syndrome. RNA was extracted with the RNeasy kit, and a quantity of roughly 0.5 to 1 ug was reverse transcribed using random hexamers. In TCRdb, the immunoSEQ multiplex PCR reads were re-called with MiXCR into one record per CDR3 protein. The sample shows about 290,000 distinct CDR3 sequences, about nine tenths of them seen only once. What was sequenced was CD8+ T cells from PBMCs. Receptors originate from a human donor with multiple sclerosis.

This chain uses TRBV5-4 with TRBJ2-5; 8 bases map to TRBD2. CDR1 is SGHNT and CDR2 is YYREEE in the germline V gene (reference sequence). V was pared by 2 bases and J by 5 bases, with 8 bases of the junction left unmatched. The CDR3 contains 15 residues. The CDR3 nucleotides are TGTGCCAGCAGCTTAGGGGAGGCTAGCGGGGAGACCCAGTACTTC. Encoded protein: CASSLGEASGETQYF.

This clonotype was seen a few times. The chain recombines TRBV29-1 with TRBJ2-6; 8 nucleotides align to TRBD1. Germline V gives CDR1 SQVTM, CDR2 ANQGSEA. The length of the CDR3 is 14 residues. V lost 3 bases to trimming and J lost 2 bases; unmatched junction nucleotides: 0. The CDR3 sequence: CSVEDRAGANVLTF. CDR3 sequence (DNA): TGCAGCGTTGAGGACAGGGCTGGGGCCAACGTCCTGACTTTC.

The V and J genes are TRBV7-9 and TRBJ2-3, with unresolved D. The germline gives CDR1 SEHNR, CDR2 FQNEAQ (reference sequence). Trimming stripped 7 bases from V and 4 bases from J, with 6 bases between. The CDR3 loop spans 11 amino acids. CDR3 loop: CASKVPDTQYF. In DNA, the CDR3 is TGTGCCAGCAAGGTCCCAGATACGCAGTATTTT.

CDR3 in DNA: TGTGCCAGCAGCATAGGGACAGGAGAGCAGTTCTTC. As protein: CASSIGTGEQFF. The rearrangement links TRBV7-2 to TRBJ2-1; 8 positions match TRBD1. V shed 5 bases and J 10 bases; nucleotides not matched to a gene: 4. The CDR3 sequence is 12 residues long. Per the germline V gene, CDR1 is SGHTA and CDR2 is FQGNSA.

The chain is built from TRBV20-1 and TRBJ2-1, with D perhaps TRBD1 (6 bases). The CDR3 has 12 amino acids. Trimming shortened V by 3 bases and J by 9 bases, and 12 bases separated the two germline ends. In germline, CDR1 is DFQATT, CDR2 SNEGSKA (reference sequence). The CDR3 sequence: CSARRGLIEQFF. The CDR3 DNA is TGCAGTGCTAGGAGGGGGTTAATTGAGCAGTTCTTC.

This rearrangement joins TRBV7-2 to TRBJ1-2, with D uncertain. CDR1 and CDR2 (germline): SGHTA, FQGNSA. CDR3 length equals 14 residues. The V end lost 3 bases, the J end lost 8 bases, and 16 bases lay between the germline ends. CDR3 in amino acids: CASSFPPPGGGYTF. DNA for the CDR3: TGTGCCAGCAGCTTTCCCCCTCCCGGAGGAGGCTACACCTTC. Variable domain in full (rest from reference TRBV7-2 and TRBJ1-2): GAGVSQSPSNKVTEKGKDVELRCDPISGHTALYWYRQSLGQGLEFLIYFQGNSAPDKSGLPSDRFSAERTGGSVSTLTIQRTQQEDSAVYLCASSFPPPGGGYTFGSGTRLTVV.

This clonotype was recorded a few times. The chain combines TRBV19 with TRBJ1-5; D is perhaps TRBD1 (5 bases). The CDR3 has 15 residues. Germline V gene data show CDR1 as LNHDA and CDR2 as SQIVND (reference sequence). V lost 2 bases, J lost 4 bases, and 12 bases lay in between. The CDR3 DNA is TGTGCCAGTAGTATATTTTCGGCAGGGAATCAGCCCCAGCATTTT. Translating gives CASSIFSAGNQPQHF.

This chain links TRBV9 with TRBJ2-3, with 8 nucleotides matching TRBD2. CDR1 and CDR2 (germline): SGDLS, YYNGEE. Losses at the gene ends were 0 bases for V and 0 bases for J; bases not matched to a gene: 6. This CDR3 comprises 17 residues. CDR3: CASSVGAGGHSTDTQYF. CDR3 in DNA: TGTGCCAGCAGCGTAGGGGCGGGGGGTCACAGCACAGATACGCAGTATTTT.

This clonotype has a single count. The chain joins TRBV7-9 to TRBJ2-1; 12 positions agree with TRBD2. V trimming: 5 bases; J trimming: 14 bases; junction bases outside the gene matches: 4. Germline CDR1 SEHNR, CDR2 FQNEAQ (reference sequence). The CDR3 contains 12 residues. Written as DNA, the CDR3 is TGTGCCAGCAGCATACGGACTAGCGGGGAGTTCTTC. This sequence encodes CASSIRTSGEFF.

This clonotype was seen more than once but under ten times. V and J are TRBV7-3 and TRBJ2-3, with unresolved D. The germline gives CDR1 SGHTA, CDR2 FQGTGA. The CDR3 spans 13 residues. V was shortened by 6 bases and J by 0 bases, with 7 bases between the two germline ends. DNA of the CDR3: TGTGCCAGCAGTTTATTGAGCACAGATACGCAGTATTTT. This translates into CASSLLSTDTQYF.

This chain joins TRBV11-1 and TRBJ2-5; D remains ambiguous. This CDR3 is 13 amino acids long. Per germline, CDR1 SGHAT and CDR2 FQDESV (reference sequence). Trimming shortened V by 2 bases and J by 0 bases, and 4 bases separated the two germline ends. The CDR3 protein is CASSLPHQETQYF. CDR3 in DNA: TGTGCCAGCAGCTTACCGCACCAAGAGACCCAGTACTTC.

CDR3: CAISETDYEQYF. CDR3 DNA sequence: TGTGCCATCAGTGAGACGGACTACGAGCAGTACTTC. The chain joins TRBV10-3 to TRBJ2-7, with D unclear. With 2 bases removed from V and 3 bases from J, the gap between germline ends came to 5 bases. In germline, CDR1 is ENHRY, CDR2 SYGVKD. The CDR3 runs 12 residues.

This clonotype was recorded once. The chain links TRBV4-3 to TRBJ1-5; D possibly corresponds to TRBD1 (6 bases). The length of the CDR3 is 15 residues. V was trimmed by 0 bases and J by 6 bases, leaving 12 bases between them. The V gene's germline CDR1 is LGHNA and CDR2 YSLEER. In DNA form, the CDR3 reads TGCGCCAGCAGCCAAGATAGGGGGACCGGTCAGCCCCAGCATTTT. It yields the protein CASSQDRGTGQPQHF.

V usage is TRBV30 and J usage is TRBJ2-7; the D gene is possibly TRBD1 (6 bases). Trimming took 2 bases from V and 5 from J, leaving 7 bases between them. The CDR3 length is 11 residues. Germline assignment: CDR1 GTSNPN and CDR2 SVGIG (reference sequence). Written as DNA, the CDR3 is TGTGCCTGGAGTACAGGGAACGAGCAGTACTTC. Residues: CAWSTGNEQYF.

This clonotype has a single count. The chain recombines TRBV6-2 or TRBV6-3 with TRBJ2-7; D may be TRBD2 (6 bases). The CDR3 has 14 amino acids. Germline V lookup: CDR1 MNHEY, CDR2 SVGEGT. Trimming took 7 bases from V and 6 from J, leaving 19 bases between them. Written as DNA, the CDR3 is TGTGCCAGCACCTTACGCGGGACCTGGGGCGAGCAGTACTTC. It specifies CASTLRGTWGEQYF.

The chain couples TRBV6-1 to TRBJ1-2, with D uncertain. This CDR3 has 13 residues. Trimming removed 3 bases at V and 0 bases at J, with 5 bases between. The germline V gene has CDR1 MNHNS and CDR2 SASEGT. The chain's CDR3 is CASSDGPNYGYTF. The CDR3 coding sequence is TGTGCCAGCAGTGATGGGCCTAACTATGGCTACACCTTC.

This clonotype was counted a few times. The V call is TRBV7-2, the J call TRBJ2-7, with 7 nucleotides matching TRBD1. V was pared by 1 base and J by 1 base, with 10 bases of the junction left unmatched. The CDR3 is 17 amino acids. The germline gives CDR1 SGHTA, CDR2 FQGNSA. CDR3 bases: TGTGCCAGCAGCTTAGTCCCGCCCGGACAGGCGTCCTACGAGCAGTACTTC. The encoded protein is CASSLVPPGQASYEQYF.

Here the CDR3 reads CASSYRGDGANVLTF. The CDR3 DNA reads as TGTGCCAGCAGTTACAGGGGAGATGGGGCCAACGTCCTGACTTTC. The chain has TRBV6-5 and TRBJ2-6, with D perhaps matching TRBD1 or TRBD2 (5 bases each). Trimming shortened V by 2 bases and J by 3 bases, and 8 bases separated the two germline ends. CDR3 length: 15 amino acids. Germline CDR1 and CDR2: MNHEY and SVGAGI.

The chain combines TRBV7-6 with TRBJ2-7; 7 bases line up with TRBD1. J gave up 1 base and V 5 bases, and 8 bases lay outside the gene matches. The CDR3 covers 15 residues. Germline loops: CDR1 SGHVS, CDR2 FNYEAQ. The CDR3: CASSPPGQFSYEQYF. Here the CDR3 DNA reads TGTGCCAGCAGCCCGCCGGGACAGTTTTCCTACGAGCAGTACTTC.

The chain is built from TRBV15 and TRBJ2-6; 7 bases map to TRBD1. Germline lookup yields CDR1 LNHNV and CDR2 YYDKDF (reference sequence). The CDR3 totals 16 residues. With 5 bases clipped from V and 1 base from J, the junction kept 5 bases outside the gene matches. DNA of the CDR3: TGTGCCACCAGCCCTCGACAGGGATCTGGGGCCAACGTCCTGACTTTC. Protein sequence: CATSPRQGSGANVLTF.

The V call is TRBV6-2 or TRBV6-3, the J call TRBJ2-3, with D perhaps TRBD1 or TRBD2 (5 bases each). The CDR3 is 14 residues long. The ends were cut back, 4 bases at V and 0 bases at J, with 8 bases in the middle. In germline, CDR1 is MNHEY, CDR2 SVGEGT. This chain's CDR3 is CASSFGASTDTQYF. As DNA, the CDR3 is TGTGCCAGCAGTTTCGGGGCTAGCACAGATACGCAGTATTTT.

The V and J genes are TRBV5-4 and TRBJ2-6; TRBD1 might be the D (5 bases). The V end lost 0 bases, the J end lost 1 base, and 8 bases lay between the germline ends. The CDR3 totals 16 residues. The germline gives CDR1 SGHNT, CDR2 YYREEE (reference sequence). DNA for the CDR3: TGTGCCAGCAGCTTGGATGGGGCTTCTGGGGCCAACGTCCTGACTTTC. Amino acids: CASSLDGASGANVLTF.